One and the same sample provided the 22 T cell receptor beta chains below, sequenced in a study of blood T cell repertoires in COVID-19 (dated by TCRdb to 2020 to 2021). Receptors were amplified or captured by the immunoSEQ multiplex PCR assay. Held by TCRdb, this immuneACCESS table contains in-frame sequences only and omits some clones. Under half of the omission traces to an unresolved V gene where checked; the cause of the rest is unknown. The sample contains around 84,000 clones, 60% to 75% of them found a single time. In total, the top ten clones hold about 5.7% of the sample. The specimen was peripheral blood. These receptors all stem from a man over 45 with active or convalescent COVID-19.

The rearrangement links TRBV19 to TRBJ2-3, with TRBD1 matching 10 bases. The germline gives CDR1 LNHDA, CDR2 SQIVND (reference sequence). The CDR3 has 15 residues. With 2 bases clipped from V and 4 bases from J, the junction kept 3 bases outside the gene matches. As DNA, the CDR3 is TGTGCCAGTAGTATACAGGGACAGGGGTCAGATACGCAGTATTTT. Translated: CASSIQGQGSDTQYF.

V usage is TRBV21-1 and J usage is TRBJ2-3; TRBD1 reflects the table's D call only, with no check against the DNA. TRBV21-1 corresponds to a pseudogene. The CDR3 is 21 residues long. CDR3 DNA: TGTGCCAGCAGCAATAGGTTAACCGGGACAGGGGCTATCCTTAGCACAGATACGCAGTATTTT. This translates into CASSNRLTGTGAILSTDTQYF.

The chain carries TRBV5-1 and TRBJ2-1; D is possibly TRBD2 (5 bases). Germline V gene sequence: CDR1 SGHRS, CDR2 YFSETQ. Trimming removed 0 bases at V and 9 bases at J, with 7 bases between. The CDR3 runs to 12 residues. CDR3 sequence (DNA): TGCGCCAGCAGCTTGGTGGGGAGTGAGCAGTTCTTC. It specifies CASSLVGSEQFF.

This clone was observed a few times. The rearrangement uses TRBV4-2 and TRBJ2-3, with D unclear. The germline CDR1 and CDR2 sequences are LGHNA and YNFKEQ. Trimming shortened V by 4 bases and J by 2 bases, and 7 bases separated the two germline ends. CDR3 length: 13 residues. CDR3 region: CASSPGTTDTQYF. The CDR3 region has the DNA TGTGCCAGCAGCCCTGGCACCACAGATACGCAGTATTTT.

The rearrangement links TRBV19 to TRBJ1-4; D perhaps matches TRBD1 (5 bases). The CDR3 is 15 amino acids. Germline assignment: CDR1 LNHDA and CDR2 SQIVND (reference sequence). With 7 bases removed from V and 0 bases from J, the gap between germline ends came to 12 bases. The CDR3 region has the DNA TGTGCCAGTATCCGGACACCAGCAACTAATGAAAAACTGTTTTTT. Translation: CASIRTPATNEKLFF.

The chain carries TRBV20-1 and TRBJ1-2, with unresolved D. This CDR3 is built from 10 residues. Trimming took off 6 bases at V and 10 bases at J, with 12 bases between the two ends. The germline gives CDR1 DFQATT, CDR2 SNEGSKA (reference sequence). The CDR3 DNA is TGCAGTGCCGGACGGGGTGACTACACCTTC. This gives the protein CSAGRGDYTF.

This sequence joins TRBV2 and TRBJ2-1; TRBD2 agrees at 14 bases. This CDR3 has 14 amino acids. V was pared by 10 bases and J by 8 bases, with 7 bases of the junction left unmatched. Germline V gene lookup returns CDR1 SNHLY and CDR2 FYNNEI. Here the CDR3 reads CATNQGLAGDEQFF. DNA of the CDR3: TGTGCCACCAACCAGGGACTAGCGGGGGATGAGCAGTTCTTC.

There are a few counts of this clone. The genes are TRBV10-3 and TRBJ1-1; 7 bases line up with TRBD1. Germline CDR1 reads ENHRY; CDR2 reads SYGVKD. This CDR3 comprises 15 residues. The V and J ends lost 0 bases and 3 bases, in that order; junction bases with no gene match: 4. CDR3 sequence (DNA): TGTGCCATCAGTGAGTCGGCAACAGGGGACACTGAAGCTTTCTTT. The encoded protein is CAISESATGDTEAFF.

V gene TRBV5-1 combines with J gene TRBJ2-5, with TRBD1 matching 8 bases. Germline CDR1 SGHRS, CDR2 YFSETQ. The CDR3 is 15 residues long. The V gene end was trimmed by 0 bases and the J gene end by 4 bases; junction bases not matched to a gene: 5. This chain's CDR3 is CASSLAGQAPETQYF. The CDR3 nucleotides are TGCGCCAGCAGCTTGGCGGGACAGGCCCCAGAGACCCAGTACTTC. The whole variable domain, filled in from reference TRBV5-1 and TRBJ2-5, reads KAGVTQTPRYLIKTRGQQVTLSCSPISGHRSVSWYQQTPGQGLQFLFEYFSETQRNKGNFPGRFSGRQFSNSRSEMNVSTLELGDSALYLCASSLAGQAPETQYFGPGTRLLVL.

The V call is TRBV5-1, the J call TRBJ1-1; tentatively, D is TRBD1 (6 bases). Germline V gives CDR1 SGHRS, CDR2 YFSETQ. Trimming shortened V by 4 bases and J by 2 bases, and 15 bases separated the two germline ends. The CDR3 is made up of 15 amino acids. The CDR3 loop is CASSPLRQDNTEAFF. Written as DNA, the CDR3 is TGCGCCAGCAGCCCCCTTCGACAGGACAACACTGAAGCTTTCTTT.

Many counts were recorded for this clone. The V and J genes are TRBV7-9 and TRBJ2-7, with 7 bases lining up with TRBD1. The germline CDR1 and CDR2 sequences are SEHNR and FQNEAQ (reference sequence). The CDR3 is 15 residues long. Losses at the gene ends were 5 bases for V and 2 bases for J; bases not matched to a gene: 9. CDR3: CASSARDSPTYEQYF. In nucleotides, the CDR3 is TGTGCCAGCAGCGCTCGGGACAGTCCAACCTACGAGCAGTACTTC. Looking up the rest from reference TRBV7-9 and TRBJ2-7 gives the full variable domain: DTGVSQNPRHKITKRGQNVTFRCDPISEHNRLYWYRQTLGQGPEFLTYFQNEAQLEKSRLLSDRFSAERPKGSFSTLEIQRTEQGDSAMYLCASSARDSPTYEQYFGPGTRLTVT.

The chain links TRBV12-3 or TRBV12-4 to TRBJ1-5; the D is unclear. V lost 4 bases, J lost 4 bases, and 8 bases lay in between. This CDR3 has 13 residues. DNA for the CDR3: TGTGCCAGCAGTTGGAGAGAAAATCAGCCCCAGCATTTT. It translates to CASSWRENQPQHF.

This clone was detected only once. The chain carries TRBV30 and TRBJ2-4; the match to TRBD1 covers 12 bases. Germline V gives CDR1 GTSNPN, CDR2 SVGIG (reference sequence). The CDR3 runs 13 residues. V was clipped by 1 base and J by 12 bases; unmatched bases: 4. CDR3 protein: CAWSAGTGGDQYF. DNA of the CDR3: TGTGCCTGGAGTGCCGGGACAGGGGGCGATCAGTACTTC. The variable domain in full, with the rest retrieved from reference TRBV30 and TRBJ2-4, is SQTIHQWPATLVQPVGSPLSLECTVEGTSNPNLYWYRQAAGRGLQLLFYSVGIGQISSEVPQNLSASRPQDRQFILSSKKLLLSDSGFYLCAWSAGTGGDQYFGAGTRLSVL.

This sequence joins TRBV27 and TRBJ2-7, with D possibly matching TRBD1 (6 bases). The V end lost 7 bases, the J end lost 0 bases, and 13 bases lay between the germline ends. Germline loops: CDR1 MNHEY, CDR2 SMNVEV (reference sequence). This CDR3 has 14 amino acids. The CDR3 loop reads CASTGVPNSYEQYF. As DNA, the CDR3 is TGTGCCAGCACAGGGGTGCCAAACTCCTACGAGCAGTACTTC.

The rearrangement uses TRBV6-5 and TRBJ2-7; TRBD2 is a possible D gene (5 bases). V shed 4 bases and J shed 3 bases, with 16 bases lying between them. The CDR3 length is 15 residues. Germline values: CDR1 MNHEY, CDR2 SVGAGI. CDR3 region: CASSLGGLGNYEQYF. For the CDR3, the DNA is TGTGCCAGCAGTTTAGGAGGCCTTGGGAACTACGAGCAGTACTTC.

The CDR3 region has the DNA TGTGCCAGCTCACCAAACTCCTTCCACACAAGAGACTCCGAAGGAGGGGGCTACACCTTC. Protein product: CASSPNSFHTRDSEGGGYTF. The V gene is TRBV18, the J gene TRBJ1-2, with D uncertain. Between the trimmed V and J ends, which lost 2 bases and 8 bases, there was a span of 33 bases. The germline gives CDR1 KGHSH, CDR2 LQKENI. CDR3 length: 20 residues.

V and J are TRBV30 and TRBJ2-5, with D maybe TRBD2 (6 bases). The germline CDR1 and CDR2 sequences are GTSNPN and SVGIG (reference sequence). V was shortened by 3 bases and J by 1 base, with 12 bases between the two germline ends. CDR3 length: 14 residues. The CDR3 nucleotides read TGTGCCTGGAGAGACGGGAGTCTCCAAGAGACCCAGTACTTC. Amino acids: CAWRDGSLQETQYF. The full variable domain, rest sourced from reference TRBV30 and TRBJ2-5, is SQTIHQWPATLVQPVGSPLSLECTVEGTSNPNLYWYRQAAGRGLQLLFYSVGIGQISSEVPQNLSASRPQDRQFILSSKKLLLSDSGFYLCAWRDGSLQETQYFGPGTRLLVL.

The gene calls are TRBV19 and TRBJ1-2; 10 bases agree with TRBD1. The CDR3 has 13 amino acids. The J segment lost 4 bases and the V segment lost 10 bases, leaving 6 bases of the junction unmatched. CDR1 is LNHDA, CDR2 SQIVND, per germline (reference sequence). This CDR3 is CATGQGEGYGYTF. CDR3 DNA: TGTGCCACCGGACAGGGGGAAGGCTATGGCTACACCTTC.

This clone was detected once. V gene TRBV27 combines with J gene TRBJ1-6; D gene ambiguous. The CDR3 contains 15 residues. Germline CDR1 MNHEY, CDR2 SMNVEV (reference sequence). V shed 3 bases and J shed 2 bases, with 8 bases lying between them. CDR3 in DNA: TGTGCCAGCAGTTTGGCCTCCCCCTATAATTCACCCCTCCACTTT. Translated, it gives CASSLASPYNSPLHF.

The genes are TRBV11-3 and TRBJ2-7, with D possibly matching TRBD1 (5 bases). V lost 3 bases to trimming and J lost 3 bases, with 9 bases between them. The germline V gene encodes CDR1 SGHNT and CDR2 YENEEA. This CDR3 is built from 13 residues. The CDR3 loop reads CASSLRQGYEQYF. The CDR3 DNA is TGTGCCAGCAGCTTGCGGCAGGGCTACGAGCAGTACTTC.

This chain uses TRBV6-1 with TRBJ2-7; a possible D gene is TRBD2 (5 bases). The CDR3 loop spans 12 amino acids. The germline CDR1 and CDR2 sequences are MNHNS and SASEGT. Trimming left V 3 bases short and J 4 bases short, with 7 bases between. The CDR3 here is CASSESGYEQYF. CDR3 DNA sequence: TGTGCCAGCAGTGAGTCGGGGTACGAGCAGTACTTC.

J is TRBJ1-1 and V is TRBV14; the D gene is possibly TRBD1 (5 bases). This CDR3 comprises 15 residues. The germline V and J ends were trimmed by 2 bases and 0 bases, with 10 bases remaining between them. Germline V lookup: CDR1 SGHDN, CDR2 FVKESK. The chain's CDR3 is CASSQTRVMNTEAFF. For the CDR3, the DNA is TGTGCCAGCAGCCAAACCAGGGTGATGAACACTGAAGCTTTCTTT.